This T cell receptor (beta chain) was sequenced for a study of blood T cell repertoires in COVID-19. Whole-study context: Samples of COVID-19 (acute and convalescent) were obtained from the United States, Italy and Spain. From T cells, B-cell-depleted T cells, or PBMCs came the material, which was cDNA or gDNA.

Trimming stripped 3 bases from V and 0 bases from J, with 15 bases between. The CDR3 is 16 residues long. Per germline, CDR1 DFQATT and CDR2 SNEGSKA (reference sequence). Sequencing used immunoSEQ multiplex PCR; TCRdb keeps in-frame clones, though not all of them. The sample lists around 260,000 clones, around 86% seen once, with around 3% in the top ten. Sequenced: peripheral blood. V usage is TRBV20-1 and J usage is TRBJ1-5; D not resolved. This sequence originates from a woman aged 30 to 39 with active or convalescent COVID-19. The CDR3 is CSASTPRAVSNQPQHF. The CDR3 nucleotides read TGCAGTGCTAGTACCCCCCGAGCCGTTAGCAATCAGCCCCAGCATTTT.